What follows are 9 T cell receptor beta chains derived from one specimen sequenced in a study of regulatory T cells in long-lasting Graves disease. The time point denotes: newly diagnosed GD, antithyroid drugs for less than 3 months. RNA extracted from PBMCs served as the sequencing template. Researchers made TCR beta libraries by using iRepertoire HTBI primers and running Arm-PCR on CDR3 regions. Each CDR3 protein is one row after TCRdb ran MiXCR on the multiplex PCR reads. The sample has about 620,000 distinct CDR3 sequences; 15% to 20% are singletons. The sample was also linked to a second study, of T cells in Graves' hyperthyroidism and ophthalmopathy.

This specimen was peripheral blood mononuclear cells (PBMCs), taken at new diagnosis, from a patient treated with antithyroid drugs. The origin of the receptors is a woman under 40 with Graves disease.

This chain links TRBV19 with TRBJ2-5; D remains ambiguous. CDR3 length: 13 residues. The germline V and J ends were trimmed by 5 bases and 7 bases, with 14 bases remaining between them. Germline CDR1 LNHDA, CDR2 SQIVND (reference sequence). CDR3 coding DNA: TGTGCCAGTAGTGGGCAGCCCCTGTGGACCCAGTACTTC. It translates to CASSGQPLWTQYF.

The chain joins TRBV10-2 to TRBJ2-4; TRBD1 aligns across 7 bases. V shed 9 bases, J shed 1 base, and the junction held 6 bases outside the gene matches. Germline assignment: CDR1 WSHSY and CDR2 SAAADI. This CDR3 comprises 14 residues. CDR3 loop: CASGTVGAKNIQYF. The CDR3 DNA is TGCGCCAGTGGGACAGTTGGGGCCAAAAACATTCAGTACTTC.

This clonotype appeared many times. This chain uses TRBV15 with TRBJ2-5; 7 bases line up with TRBD2. The CDR3 length is 15 residues. J gave up 2 bases and V 3 bases, and 6 bases lay outside the gene matches. Germline CDR1 and CDR2: LNHNV and YYDKDF (reference sequence). The DNA for the CDR3 is TGTGCCACCAGCAGTTTGGGGCGGGGGCAAGAGACCCAGTACTTC. This codes for CATSSLGRGQETQYF.

V and J are TRBV6-1 and TRBJ2-7; tentatively, D is TRBD1 or TRBD2 (5 bases each). Trimming cost V 6 bases and J 7 bases, with 22 bases left between them. This CDR3 has 15 amino acids. CDR1 and CDR2 (germline): MNHNS, SASEGT. CDR3 region: CASSWDHPPSSEQYF. The CDR3 bases are TGTGCCAGCAGCTGGGACCACCCTCCCTCGAGTGAGCAGTACTTC.

The chain carries TRBV5-1 and TRBJ2-1; D is undetermined. The V end lost 1 base, the J end lost 8 bases, and 16 bases lay between the germline ends. The CDR3 is made up of 15 amino acids. From germline, CDR1 is SGHRS and CDR2 YFSETQ. The CDR3 reads CASSLNGWRTDEQFF. CDR3 DNA: TGCGCCAGCAGCTTGAATGGCTGGCGTACCGATGAGCAGTTCTTC.

Many counts were recorded for this clonotype. This chain uses TRBV12-3 or TRBV12-4 with TRBJ2-4, with D perhaps matching TRBD2 (7 bases). Trimming took 5 bases from V and 12 from J, leaving 14 bases between them. This CDR3 contains 12 residues. DNA for the CDR3: TGTGCCAGCAGTGCGCCCCGGGGGGCTCAGTACTTC. Residues: CASSAPRGAQYF.

This clonotype occurred many times. The gene calls are TRBV2 and TRBJ1-5; TRBD1 aligns across 9 bases. Germline trimming cut 6 bases from V and 6 bases from J; bases unmatched to any gene: 6. The length of the CDR3 is 14 residues. Per the germline V gene, CDR1 is SNHLY and CDR2 is FYNNEI. CDR3 sequence: CASRTGTGTQPQHF. The CDR3 nucleotides read TGTGCCAGCAGGACCGGGACAGGGACTCAGCCCCAGCATTTT.

The gene calls are TRBV3-1 and TRBJ2-7; 11 bases are a match to TRBD1. This CDR3 contains 15 residues. V dropped 4 bases and J dropped 2; count of bases not matched to a gene: 4. CDR1 and CDR2 (germline): LGHDT, YNNKEL (reference sequence). This CDR3 is CASSPDRGLPYEQYF. CDR3 in DNA: TGTGCCAGCAGCCCGGACAGGGGGCTTCCCTACGAGCAGTACTTC.

This clonotype occurred a few times. The chain combines TRBV11-2 with TRBJ2-7; D is perhaps TRBD1 (6 bases). The germline V and J ends were trimmed by 6 bases and 9 bases, with 18 bases remaining between them. This CDR3 spans 13 amino acids. Germline CDR1 reads SGHAT; CDR2 reads FQNNGV. The CDR3 loop is CASRGKGGVVQYF. The CDR3 DNA reads as TGTGCCAGCAGGGGGAAAGGGGGTGTAGTGCAGTACTTC.